A single sample is the source of the 19 T cell receptor beta chains below, sequenced in a study of T cell responses to AZD1222 COVID-19 vaccine. The data were produced by immunoSEQ multiplex PCR, yet TCRdb's version contains in-frame clones alone and is incomplete. Altogether roughly 120,000 clones are present, about 86% being singletons, with the ten largest covering 17%. The material was peripheral blood, obtained 28 days after the second AZD1222 dose. These receptors were obtained from an adult who received the AZD1222 COVID-19 vaccine.

This rearrangement joins TRBV3-1 (or the pseudogene TRBV3-2) to TRBJ2-5, with D hard to call. Trimming cost V 0 bases and J 2 bases, with 10 bases left between them. Germline CDR1 reads LGHDT; CDR2 reads YNNKEL (reference sequence). CDR3 size: 15 residues. In nucleotides, the CDR3 is TGTGCCAGCAGCCAAGATATCGCAACTCAAGAGACCCAGTACTTC. Translating gives CASSQDIATQETQYF.

The chain combines TRBV4-1 with TRBJ1-1; D call uncertain. Germline lookup yields CDR1 MGHRA and CDR2 YSYEKL. With 2 bases removed from V and 6 bases from J, the gap between germline ends came to 16 bases. The CDR3 has 15 residues. CDR3 sequence: CASSQFGRASAEAFF. The CDR3 DNA follows: TGCGCCAGCAGCCAATTCGGGAGAGCCTCCGCTGAAGCTTTCTTT.

This clone was seen once. The chain couples TRBV4-1 to TRBJ2-1; D might be TRBD2 (5 bases). V was trimmed by 0 bases and J by 4 bases, leaving 10 bases between them. The germline gives CDR1 MGHRA, CDR2 YSYEKL. This CDR3 has 15 amino acids. The CDR3 DNA follows: TGCGCCAGCAGCCAAGAGAATCGGGGTTACAATGAGCAGTTCTTC. It codes for CASSQENRGYNEQFF.

This rearrangement joins TRBV7-9 to TRBJ1-3, with D perhaps matching TRBD1 (6 bases). This CDR3 spans 15 amino acids. The V gene's germline CDR1 is SEHNR and CDR2 FQNEAQ (reference sequence). V lost 5 bases to trimming and J lost 4 bases, with 15 bases between them. The CDR3 loop reads CASSLTGTTGNTIYF. The CDR3 region has the DNA TGTGCCAGCAGCCTTACCGGGACAACGGGAAACACCATATATTTT.

This clone was recorded only once. This chain connects TRBV5-1 to TRBJ2-1, with 9 bases fitting TRBD2. Trimming cost V 0 bases and J 2 bases; bases outside gene matches: 0. The CDR3 loop spans 15 amino acids. Germline CDR1 is SGHRS and CDR2 is YFSETQ. CDR3 DNA sequence: TGCGCCAGCAGCTTGGCTAGCGGGACCTACAATGAGCAGTTCTTC. The encoded protein is CASSLASGTYNEQFF.

The chain uses TRBV5-3 and TRBJ1-4; possible D gene TRBD1, 5 bases. TRBV5-3 carries the ORF label, with uncertain function. Trimming left V 2 bases short and J 6 bases short, with 14 bases between. There are 15 residues in the CDR3. CDR3 sequence reads: CARSFRDLGDEKLFF. CDR3 in DNA: TGTGCCAGAAGCTTCCGGGACCTCGGGGATGAAAAACTGTTTTTT.

This chain joins TRBV27 and TRBJ2-5, with D possibly TRBD2 on 6 matching bases. V dropped 3 bases and J dropped 2 bases, with 13 bases sitting between them. Germline V gives CDR1 MNHEY, CDR2 SMNVEV (reference sequence). The CDR3 spans 15 residues. The chain's CDR3 is CASSLWSAGQETQYF. The DNA for the CDR3 is TGTGCCAGCAGTTTGTGGTCGGCGGGACAAGAGACCCAGTACTTC.

V gene TRBV3-1 (or the pseudogene TRBV3-2) combines with J gene TRBJ1-6; maybe TRBD1 (5 bases). Germline loops: CDR1 LGHDT, CDR2 YNNKEL (reference sequence). The CDR3 loop spans 13 amino acids. Trimming shortened V by 4 bases and J by 10 bases, and 11 bases separated the two germline ends. The CDR3 here is CASSPRGDSPLHF. The DNA for the CDR3 is TGTGCCAGCAGCCCCCGCGGGGACTCACCCCTCCACTTT.

The rearrangement uses TRBV28 and TRBJ1-5; D is unresolved. Germline V lookup: CDR1 MDHEN, CDR2 SYDVKM. Trimming shortened V by 2 bases and J by 7 bases, and 6 bases separated the two germline ends. CDR3 size: 12 residues. CDR3 region: CASSLIPQPQHF. CDR3 nucleotide sequence: TGTGCCAGCAGTTTAATTCCGCAGCCCCAGCATTTT.

V usage is TRBV30 and J usage is TRBJ1-5; weak D call: TRBD1 (6 bases). Germline CDR1 is GTSNPN and CDR2 is SVGIG (reference sequence). Trimming removed 2 bases at V and 2 bases at J, with 25 bases between. There are 19 residues in the CDR3. The CDR3, as DNA: TGTGCCTGGAGTCGCATAATCCCCTCAGGGGAGTGGGGCAATCAGCCCCAGCATTTT. It is translated as CAWSRIIPSGEWGNQPQHF.

This clone was recorded once. The gene calls are TRBV19 and TRBJ1-2, with 8 positions matching TRBD1. This CDR3 region has 14 residues. CDR1 is LNHDA and CDR2 is SQIVND in the germline V gene (reference sequence). After removal of 5 bases from V and 6 bases from J, the junction contained 8 bases not matched to a gene. Here the CDR3 DNA reads TGTGCCAGTAGTCTGAGGACAGGGAAAGATGGCTACACCTTC. It codes for CASSLRTGKDGYTF.

The V gene is TRBV10-3, the J gene TRBJ2-5, with 8 bases that match TRBD1. With V trimmed by 4 bases and J by 5 bases, 6 bases remained unmatched. CDR3 length equals 14 residues. In germline, CDR1 is ENHRY, CDR2 SYGVKD. The CDR3 DNA is TGTGCCATCAGTGGACAGGGGAGGAAGGAGACCCAGTACTTC. Its translation: CAISGQGRKETQYF.

This clone was observed once. The V gene is TRBV12-3 or TRBV12-4, the J gene TRBJ2-7; D is unresolved. Trimming removed 6 bases at V and 4 bases at J, with 13 bases between. This CDR3 is 13 amino acids long. The CDR3 DNA sequence: TGTGCCAGCAGCCCTTCCCACGGGTACGAGCAGTACTTC. Encoded protein: CASSPSHGYEQYF.

This clone appeared a single time. The sample holds other DNA sequences that translate to the same CDR3. This sequence joins TRBV5-1 and TRBJ2-3; the match to TRBD1 covers 8 bases. Germline values: CDR1 SGHRS, CDR2 YFSETQ. CDR3 length: 14 amino acids. Germline trimming cut 3 bases from V and 1 base from J; bases unmatched to any gene: 1. The CDR3 sequence is CASSSGQGTDTQYF. The CDR3 nucleotides read TGCGCCAGCAGCTCGGGACAGGGCACAGATACGCAGTATTTT.

The rearrangement links TRBV19 to TRBJ2-5; TRBD1 matches at 11 bases. With V trimmed by 4 bases and J by 6 bases, 7 bases remained unmatched. This CDR3 spans 15 amino acids. Germline V gene data show CDR1 as LNHDA and CDR2 as SQIVND (reference sequence). The CDR3 sequence is CASSNVGQGVKTQYF. The CDR3 DNA sequence: TGTGCCAGTAGTAATGTGGGACAGGGGGTCAAGACCCAGTACTTC.

J is TRBJ1-1 and V is TRBV20-1; weak D call: TRBD1 (6 bases). This CDR3 region has 11 residues. CDR1 and CDR2 (germline): DFQATT, SNEGSKA (reference sequence). V lost 6 bases and J 5 bases, leaving 10 bases between the germline ends. The DNA of the CDR3 is TGCAGTGCGGCAGGGGAAACTGAAGCTTTCTTT. Translated, it gives CSAAGETEAFF.

The V call is TRBV30, the J call TRBJ2-1; D perhaps matches TRBD2 (6 bases). This CDR3 has 12 amino acids. Trimming stripped 4 bases from V and 9 bases from J, with 13 bases between. Germline loops: CDR1 GTSNPN, CDR2 SVGIG (reference sequence). CDR3 sequence (DNA): TGTGCCTGGACCCCCGGGAGAGCTGAGCAGTTCTTC. Its protein product is CAWTPGRAEQFF.

The chain employs TRBV19 and TRBJ1-5; D not certain. The CDR3 runs to 13 residues. Trimming shortened V by 6 bases and J by 7 bases, and 13 bases separated the two germline ends. The germline V gene has CDR1 LNHDA and CDR2 SQIVND (reference sequence). CDR3 sequence: CASRRAFGQPQHF. The CDR3 DNA reads TGTGCCAGTAGAAGGGCGTTCGGGCAGCCCCAGCATTTT.

The chain joins TRBV7-8 to TRBJ2-1; 7 bases match TRBD2. Losses at the gene ends were 5 bases for V and 0 bases for J; bases not matched to a gene: 13. CDR1 is SGHVS, CDR2 FQNEAQ, per germline. The CDR3 is 18 amino acids. The CDR3 region has the DNA TGTGCCAGCAGCCAGGAGGGGCGGGGGAGGAGCTCCTACAATGAGCAGTTCTTC. Its protein product is CASSQEGRGRSSYNEQFF. Looking up the rest from reference TRBV7-8 and TRBJ2-1 gives the full variable domain: GAGVSQSPRYKVAKRGQDVALRCDPISGHVSLFWYQQALGQGPEFLTYFQNEAQLDKSGLPSDRFFAERPEGSVSTLKIQRTQQEDSAVYLCASSQEGRGRSSYNEQFFGPGTRLTVL.